By share, the clone carrying this TCR beta chain ranks as medium-sized. What it binds is not known. TRBV12-4/TRBJ1-2 clonotypes were amplified with adaptor-ligated barcode primers. TCRdb re-called the multiplex PCR reads with MiXCR, one entry per CDR3 protein. The sample includes 500 to 800 distinct CDR3 sequences, 5% to 5.5% seen only once; the top ten take 30% to 40%. Whole-study results and caveats: Under 2.2% of tumor Treg sequences matched blood Tregs or memory cells. Tumor-infiltrating Treg TCR alpha and beta sequences overlapped most with tumor naive CD4+ T cells, then blood naive. In terms of TCR gene usage, tumor memory CD4+ T cells clustered together with blood and lymph node memory CD4+ cells, as well as with lymph node naive CD4+ cells.

Tregs were sorted as CD4+CD25+CD127-/low cells. Trimming left V 6 bases short and J 1 base short, with 12 bases between. There are 14 residues in the CDR3. This sequence originates from a female donor with breast cancer. The sequencing sample was made of tumor-infiltrating Tregs sorted from the breast tumor. J is TRBJ1-2 and V is TRBV12-3 or TRBV12-4, with D unclear. The CDR3 loop is CASSHGRINYGYTF. For the CDR3, the DNA is TGTGCCAGCAGCCACGGACGGATTAACTATGGCTACACCTTC.